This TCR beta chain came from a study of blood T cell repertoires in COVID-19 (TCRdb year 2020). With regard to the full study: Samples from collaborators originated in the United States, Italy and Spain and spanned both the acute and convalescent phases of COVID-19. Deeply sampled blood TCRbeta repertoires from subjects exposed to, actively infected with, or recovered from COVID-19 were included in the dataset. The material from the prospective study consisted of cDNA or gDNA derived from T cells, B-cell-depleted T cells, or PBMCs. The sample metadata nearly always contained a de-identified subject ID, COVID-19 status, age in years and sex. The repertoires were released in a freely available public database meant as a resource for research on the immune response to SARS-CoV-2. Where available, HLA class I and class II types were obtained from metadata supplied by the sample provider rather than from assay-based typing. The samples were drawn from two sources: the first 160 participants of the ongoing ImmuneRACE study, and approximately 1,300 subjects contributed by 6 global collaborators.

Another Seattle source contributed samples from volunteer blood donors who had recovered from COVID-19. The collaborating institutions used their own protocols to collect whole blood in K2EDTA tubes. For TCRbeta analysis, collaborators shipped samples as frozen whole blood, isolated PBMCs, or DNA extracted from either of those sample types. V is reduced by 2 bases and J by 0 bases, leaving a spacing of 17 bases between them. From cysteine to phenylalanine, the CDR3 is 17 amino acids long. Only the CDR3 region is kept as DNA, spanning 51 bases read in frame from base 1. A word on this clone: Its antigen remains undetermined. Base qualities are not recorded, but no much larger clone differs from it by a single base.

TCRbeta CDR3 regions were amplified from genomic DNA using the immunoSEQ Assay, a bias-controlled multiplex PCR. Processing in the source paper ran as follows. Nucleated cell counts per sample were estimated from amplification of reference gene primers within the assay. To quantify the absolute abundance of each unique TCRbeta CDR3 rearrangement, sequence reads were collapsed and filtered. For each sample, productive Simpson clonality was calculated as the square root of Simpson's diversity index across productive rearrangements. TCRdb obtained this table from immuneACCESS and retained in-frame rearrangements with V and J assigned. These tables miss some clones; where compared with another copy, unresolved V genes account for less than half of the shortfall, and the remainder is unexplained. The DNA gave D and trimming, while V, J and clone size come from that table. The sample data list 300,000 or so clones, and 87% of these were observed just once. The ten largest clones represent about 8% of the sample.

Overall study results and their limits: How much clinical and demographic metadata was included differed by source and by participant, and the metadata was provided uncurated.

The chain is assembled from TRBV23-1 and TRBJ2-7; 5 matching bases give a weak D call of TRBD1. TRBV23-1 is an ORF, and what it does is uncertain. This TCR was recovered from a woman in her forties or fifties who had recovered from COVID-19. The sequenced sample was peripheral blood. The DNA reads TGCGCCAGCAGTCAACCAGAGACAGACTGGAGCTCCTACGAGCAGTACTTC. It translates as CASSQPETDWSSYEQYF.